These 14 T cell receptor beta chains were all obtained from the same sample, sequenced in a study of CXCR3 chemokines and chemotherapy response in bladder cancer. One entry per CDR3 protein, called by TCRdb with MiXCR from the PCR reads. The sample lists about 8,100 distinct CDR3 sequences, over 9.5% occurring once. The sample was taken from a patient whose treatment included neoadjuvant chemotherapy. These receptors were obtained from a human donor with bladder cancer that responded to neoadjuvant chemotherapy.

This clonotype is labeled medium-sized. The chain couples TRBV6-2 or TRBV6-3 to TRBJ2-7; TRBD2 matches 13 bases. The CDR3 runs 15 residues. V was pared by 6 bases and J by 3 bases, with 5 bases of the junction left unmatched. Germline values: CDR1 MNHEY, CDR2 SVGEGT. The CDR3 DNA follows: TGTGCCAGCAGGACTAGCGGGGGGACAATCTACGAGCAGTACTTC. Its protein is CASRTSGGTIYEQYF.

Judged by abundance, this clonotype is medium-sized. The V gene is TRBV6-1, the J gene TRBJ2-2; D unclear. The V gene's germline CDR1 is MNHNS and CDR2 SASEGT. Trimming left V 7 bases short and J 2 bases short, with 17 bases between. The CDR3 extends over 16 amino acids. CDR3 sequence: CASTHRAGTNTGELFF. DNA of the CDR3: TGTGCCAGCACCCACCGGGCAGGCACTAACACCGGGGAGCTGTTTTTT.

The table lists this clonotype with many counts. This CDR3 is CASSLRANTEAFF. The CDR3 bases are TGTGCCAGCAGCTTAAGGGCGAACACTGAAGCTTTCTTT. The gene calls are TRBV5-6 and TRBJ1-1; D is ambiguous. V lost 2 bases, J lost 1 base, and 6 bases lay in between. Germline CDR1 is SGHDT and CDR2 is YYEEEE. This CDR3 contains 13 residues.

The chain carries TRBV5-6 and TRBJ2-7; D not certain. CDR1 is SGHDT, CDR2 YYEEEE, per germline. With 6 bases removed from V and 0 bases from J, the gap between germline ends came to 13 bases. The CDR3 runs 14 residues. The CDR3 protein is CASTPTSFSYEQYF. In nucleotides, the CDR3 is TGTGCCAGCACCCCGACTTCTTTCTCCTACGAGCAGTACTTC.

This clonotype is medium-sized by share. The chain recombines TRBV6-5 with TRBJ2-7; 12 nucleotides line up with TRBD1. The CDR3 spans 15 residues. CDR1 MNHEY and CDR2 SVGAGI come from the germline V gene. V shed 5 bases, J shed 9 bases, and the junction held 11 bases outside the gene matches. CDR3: CASSRNTGTGGGQYF. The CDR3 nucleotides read TGTGCCAGCAGTCGTAACACCGGGACAGGGGGCGGGCAGTACTTC.

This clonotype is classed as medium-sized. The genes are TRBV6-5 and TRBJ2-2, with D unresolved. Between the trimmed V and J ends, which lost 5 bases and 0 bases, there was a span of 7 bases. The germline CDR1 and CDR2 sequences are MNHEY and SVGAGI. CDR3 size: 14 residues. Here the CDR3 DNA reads TGTGCCAGCAGTCGGACGTCGAACACCGGGGAGCTGTTTTTT. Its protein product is CASSRTSNTGELFF.

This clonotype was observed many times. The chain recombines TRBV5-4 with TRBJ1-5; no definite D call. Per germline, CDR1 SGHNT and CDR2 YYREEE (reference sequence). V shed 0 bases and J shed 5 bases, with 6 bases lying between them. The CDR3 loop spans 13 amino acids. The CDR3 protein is CASSLDSDQPQHF. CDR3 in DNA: TGTGCCAGCAGCTTGGATTCGGATCAGCCCCAGCATTTT.

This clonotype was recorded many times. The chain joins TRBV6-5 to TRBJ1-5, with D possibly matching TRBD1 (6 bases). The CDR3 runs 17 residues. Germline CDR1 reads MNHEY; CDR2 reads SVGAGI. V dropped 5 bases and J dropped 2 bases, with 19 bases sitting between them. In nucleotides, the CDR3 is TGTGCCAGCAGTACCAGGGGCGGTCCCAATCGCAATCAGCCCCAGCATTTT. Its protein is CASSTRGGPNRNQPQHF.

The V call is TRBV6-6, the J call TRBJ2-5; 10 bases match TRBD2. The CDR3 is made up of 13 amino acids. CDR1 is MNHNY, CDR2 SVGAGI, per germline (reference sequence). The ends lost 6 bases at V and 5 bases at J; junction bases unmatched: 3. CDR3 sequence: CASRAGGMETQYF. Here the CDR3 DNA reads TGTGCCAGCAGAGCGGGGGGGATGGAGACCCAGTACTTC.

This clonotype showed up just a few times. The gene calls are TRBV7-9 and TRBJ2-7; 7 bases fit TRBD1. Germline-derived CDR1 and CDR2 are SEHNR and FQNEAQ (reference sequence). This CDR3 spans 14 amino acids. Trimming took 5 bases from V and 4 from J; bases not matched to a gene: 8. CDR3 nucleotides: TGTGCCAGCAGCCCAGGCGACAGGGAGTACGAGCAGTACTTC. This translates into CASSPGDREYEQYF.

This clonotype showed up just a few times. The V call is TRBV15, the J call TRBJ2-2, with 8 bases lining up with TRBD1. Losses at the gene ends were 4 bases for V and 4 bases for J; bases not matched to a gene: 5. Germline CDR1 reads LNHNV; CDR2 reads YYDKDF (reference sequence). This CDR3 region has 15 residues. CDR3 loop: CATSTWTGTTGELFF. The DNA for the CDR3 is TGTGCCACCAGCACTTGGACAGGGACCACCGGGGAGCTGTTTTTT. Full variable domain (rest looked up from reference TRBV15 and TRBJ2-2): DAMVIQNPRYQVTQFGKPVTLSCSQTLNHNVMYWYQQKSSQAPKLLFHYYDKDFNNEADTPDNFQSRRPNTSFCFLDIRSPGLGDTAMYLCATSTWTGTTGELFFGEGSRLTVL.

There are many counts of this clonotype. The CDR3 is CASSSRGNTIYF. In DNA, the CDR3 is TGTGCCAGCAGCTCAAGAGGAAACACCATATATTTT. The rearrangement links TRBV11-2 to TRBJ1-3; D remains unclear. The CDR3 is 12 residues long. Germline values: CDR1 SGHAT, CDR2 FQNNGV. Trimming pared 4 bases from V and 4 bases from J, leaving 5 bases between.

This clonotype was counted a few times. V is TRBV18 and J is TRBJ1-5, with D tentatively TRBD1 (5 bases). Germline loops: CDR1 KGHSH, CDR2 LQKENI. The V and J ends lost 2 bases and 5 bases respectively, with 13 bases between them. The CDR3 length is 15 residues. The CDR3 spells CASSPGDGGYQPQHF. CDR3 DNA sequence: TGTGCCAGCTCACCAGGGGACGGTGGATATCAGCCCCAGCATTTT.

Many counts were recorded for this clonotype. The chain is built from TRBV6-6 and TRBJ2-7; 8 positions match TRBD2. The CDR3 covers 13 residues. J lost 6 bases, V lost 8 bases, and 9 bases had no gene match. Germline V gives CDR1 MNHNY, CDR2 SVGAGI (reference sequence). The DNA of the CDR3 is TGTGCCAGCGGGGACCGGGGGGGAAGCGAGCAGTACTTC. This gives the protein CASGDRGGSEQYF.